A selection of T cell receptor beta chains follows, all from one sample in a study of blood T cell repertoires in COVID-19. Measured with immunoSEQ multiplex PCR; TCRdb has only the in-frame clones, and not every one. Among around 70,000 clones listed, almost 90% were seen once. Sequenced sample: peripheral blood. The receptors shown here come from a woman aged 80 or over with active or convalescent COVID-19. The CDR3 runs from the conserved cysteine through the conserved F or W. The order of the fields is V gene, D gene, clone size, J gene, CDR3 length, CDR3 DNA, CDR3 protein. The D gene is left open where the match is weak. The size of a clone is reported for some rows only, either as once, few or many, or as a class for expanded clones.

TRBV12-3/TRBV12-4	.	.	TRBJ2-2	13	TGTGCCAGCAGGAGGACAGTCTCCGGGGAGCTGTTTTTT	CASRRTVSGELFF
TRBV7-2	TRBD1	.	TRBJ1-5	15	TGTGCCAGCAGCTTAGTTGGACAGGGTGGTCAGCCCCAGCATTTT	CASSLVGQGGQPQHF
TRBV5-6	.	.	TRBJ1-2	12	TGTGCCAGCAGCGAGGGTTACTATGGCTACACCTTC	CASSEGYYGYTF
TRBV6-5	.	few	TRBJ1-2	13	TGTGCCAGCAGTCCACAGGGAAACTATGGCTACACCTTC	CASSPQGNYGYTF
TRBV13	.	.	TRBJ1-3	15	TGTGCTTCCAGCGTTGGAGCGAGCTCTGGAAACACCATATATTTT	CASSVGASSGNTIYF
TRBV7-8	.	.	TRBJ2-1	12	TGTGCCAGCAGCCCCTGGGGCAGTAAGCAGTTCTTC	CASSPWGSKQFF
TRBV6-6	TRBD1	.	TRBJ2-7	16	TGTGCCAGCAGGGGCGACAGGGGGCGCCCTCGGAACGAGCAGTACTTC	CASRGDRGRPRNEQYF
TRBV9	.	.	TRBJ2-7	16	TGTGCCAGCAGCGTAGGCATCAGGGTTGGTAGGGTCGAGCAGTACTTC	CASSVGIRVGRVEQYF
TRBV7-2	TRBD1	.	TRBJ1-2	13	TGTGCCAGCAGCTTACAGGGGGACTATGGCTACACCTTC	CASSLQGDYGYTF
TRBV24-1	TRBD2	.	TRBJ2-3	11	TGTGCCACCGGGGGGGAAGATACGCAGTATTTT	CATGGEDTQYF
TRBV6-5	TRBD2	.	TRBJ2-1	13	TGTGCCAGCAGCCAGACTAGCAGGAATGAGCAGTTCTTC	CASSQTSRNEQFF
TRBV6-5	.	.	TRBJ1-2	14	TGTGCCAGCAGTTACTCGAATCTAGGGAGCGGCTACACCTTC	CASSYSNLGSGYTF
TRBV7-9	TRBD2	.	TRBJ2-1	14	TGTGCCATCATGGGCGGGAGCTCCTACAATGAGCAGTTCTTC	CAIMGGSSYNEQFF
TRBV5-4	.	few	TRBJ1-1	16	TGTGCCAGCAGCGGCGGGGGTGGCAAGTTGAACACTGAAGCTTTCTTT	CASSGGGGKLNTEAFF
TRBV5-5	.	.	TRBJ1-3	15	TGTGCCAGCAGCCCGGACTGGGTCTCTGGAAACACCATATATTTT	CASSPDWVSGNTIYF
TRBV15	.	.	TRBJ1-5	16	TGTGCCACCAGCAGAGATTATGGACAGTCGAATCAGCCCCAGCATTTT	CATSRDYGQSNQPQHF
TRBV25-1	.	.	TRBJ2-3	15	TGTGCCTCACTGTGGGACTGGCCAGGCACAGATACGCAGTATTTT	CASLWDWPGTDTQYF
TRBV27	.	.	TRBJ1-5	16	TGTGCCAGCAGTTTATCCCCACAGGGTAGCAATCAGCCCCAGCATTTT	CASSLSPQGSNQPQHF
TRBV10-2	.	.	TRBJ1-6	16	TGCGCCAGCAGTGAGTCGACCGGAGTTCTTAATTCACCCCTCCACTTT	CASSESTGVLNSPLHF
TRBV21-1	.	.	TRBJ2-4	20	TGTGCCAGCAGCAAACTCAGGCCAACGACGATCTTACTAGCCAAAAACATTCAGTACTTC	CASSKLRPTTILLAKNIQYF
TRBV5-6	.	.	TRBJ2-6	14	TGTGCCAGCGCTCCGCTAGCTGGGGCCAACGTCCTGACTTTC	CASAPLAGANVLTF
TRBV10-1	TRBD1	.	TRBJ2-1	16	TGCGCCAGCAGTGAGTCGTGGCAGGGGGTTTATAGTGAGCAGTTCTTC	CASSESWQGVYSEQFF
TRBV4-1	TRBD2	.	TRBJ2-1	17	TGCGCCAGCAGCCAAGCTGGGGGGGGAGGGCCGAAAAATGAGCAGTTCTTC	CASSQAGGGGPKNEQFF
TRBV4-3	TRBD1	.	TRBJ2-7	15	TGCGCCAGCAGCCAAGGGGACAGGGCCTCCTACGAGCAGTACTTC	CASSQGDRASYEQYF
TRBV10-3	TRBD2	few	TRBJ2-3	14	TGTGCCATCAACCGGGGGGAACCTCAAGATACGCAGTATTTT	CAINRGEPQDTQYF
TRBV19	TRBD1	once	TRBJ1-2	15	TGTGCCAGTAGCTCACCCGGGACAGGGGACTATGGCTACACCTTC	CASSSPGTGDYGYTF
TRBV19	.	.	TRBJ1-5	15	TGTGCCAGTAGCCTTGAAAACAGGGCGAGGCAGCCCCAGCATTTT	CASSLENRARQPQHF
TRBV5-6	TRBD2	.	TRBJ2-1	16	TGTGCCAGCAGCTTGTATAGCGGGGGGTACTACAATGAGCAGTTCTTC	CASSLYSGGYYNEQFF
TRBV10-3	TRBD1	.	TRBJ1-1	15	TGTGCCATCAGTGAGTCTGACAGGGGGCGAACTGAAGCTTTCTTT	CAISESDRGRTEAFF
TRBV6-1	TRBD1	.	TRBJ1-5	14	TGTGCCAGCAGTGATTGGAACAGGGGTCAGCCCCAGCATTTT	CASSDWNRGQPQHF
TRBV6-5	.	.	TRBJ1-4	15	TGTGCCAGCAGTTACGTAGTTTCAACTAATGAAAAACTGTTTTTT	CASSYVVSTNEKLFF
TRBV13	.	.	TRBJ1-2	14	TGTGCCAGCAGCTTAGCCGACACCTACTATGGCTACACCTTC	CASSLADTYYGYTF
TRBV5-6	.	.	TRBJ1-4	15	TGTGCCAGCAGCTTGGGGCAAGCAACTAATGAAAAACTGTTTTTT	CASSLGQATNEKLFF